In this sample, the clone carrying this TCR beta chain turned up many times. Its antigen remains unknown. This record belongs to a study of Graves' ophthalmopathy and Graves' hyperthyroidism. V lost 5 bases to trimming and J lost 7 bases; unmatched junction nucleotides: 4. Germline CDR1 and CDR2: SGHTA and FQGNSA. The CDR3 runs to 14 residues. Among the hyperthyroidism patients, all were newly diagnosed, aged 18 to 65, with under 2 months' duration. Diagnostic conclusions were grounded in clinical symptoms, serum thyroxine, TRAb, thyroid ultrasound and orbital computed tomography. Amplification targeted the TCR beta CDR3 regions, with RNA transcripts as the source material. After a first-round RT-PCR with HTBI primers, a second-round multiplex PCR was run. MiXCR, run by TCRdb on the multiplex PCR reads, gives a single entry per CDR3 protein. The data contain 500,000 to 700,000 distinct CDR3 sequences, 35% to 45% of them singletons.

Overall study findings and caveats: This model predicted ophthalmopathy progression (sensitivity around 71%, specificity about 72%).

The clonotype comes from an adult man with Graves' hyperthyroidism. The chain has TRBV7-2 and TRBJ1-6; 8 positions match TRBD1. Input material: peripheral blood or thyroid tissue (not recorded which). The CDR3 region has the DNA TGTGCCAGCAGCCGGGACAGGAGAAATTCACCCCTCCACTTT. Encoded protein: CASSRDRRNSPLHF.